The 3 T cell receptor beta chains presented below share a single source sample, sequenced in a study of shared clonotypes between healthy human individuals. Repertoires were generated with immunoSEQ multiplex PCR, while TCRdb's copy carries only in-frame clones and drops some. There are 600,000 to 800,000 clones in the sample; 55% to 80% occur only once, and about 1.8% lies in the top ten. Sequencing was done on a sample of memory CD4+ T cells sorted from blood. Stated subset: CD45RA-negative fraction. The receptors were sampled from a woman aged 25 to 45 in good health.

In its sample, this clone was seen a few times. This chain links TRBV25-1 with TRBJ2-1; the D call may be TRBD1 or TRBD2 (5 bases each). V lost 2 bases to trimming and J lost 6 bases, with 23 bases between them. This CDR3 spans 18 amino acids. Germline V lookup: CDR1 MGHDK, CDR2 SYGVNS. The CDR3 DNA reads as TGTGCCAGCAGTGAAACTCCTCCCCCGGGACCACCTTTCAATGAGCAGTTCTTC. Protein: CASSETPPPGPPFNEQFF.

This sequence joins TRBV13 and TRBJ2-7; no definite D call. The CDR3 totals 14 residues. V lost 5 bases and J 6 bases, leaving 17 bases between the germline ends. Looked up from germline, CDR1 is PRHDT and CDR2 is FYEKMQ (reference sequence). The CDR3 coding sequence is TGTGCCAGCAGCCGGAGCAGACCCCCCTCCGAGCAGTACTTC. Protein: CASSRSRPPSEQYF.

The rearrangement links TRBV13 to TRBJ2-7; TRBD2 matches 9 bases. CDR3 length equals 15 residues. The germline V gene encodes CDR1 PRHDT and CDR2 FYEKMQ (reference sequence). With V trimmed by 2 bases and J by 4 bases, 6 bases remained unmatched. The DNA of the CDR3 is TGTGCCAGCAGCTTATCGGCTAGCGGGAAGTACGAGCAGTACTTC. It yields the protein CASSLSASGKYEQYF.